The source of this TCR beta chain is a study of blood T cell repertoires in COVID-19. Study-wide background: The United States, Italy and Spain supplied acute and convalescent COVID-19 samples. Sample material is recorded as cDNA or gDNA derived from T cells, B-cell-depleted T cells, or PBMCs.

Study processing details: Estimation of nucleated cell counts was performed using reference gene primer amplification. The repertoire was sequenced with immunoSEQ multiplex PCR; TCRdb's copy has only in-frame clones and lacks some. The DNA was the basis for D and trimming; V, J and clone size are from that table. The sample lists approximately 75,000 clones, around 90% occurring once. This CDR3 comprises 15 residues. The germline V gene has CDR1 MNHEY and CDR2 SVGEGT. V shed 0 bases and J shed 2 bases, with 10 bases lying between them. This chain connects TRBV6-2 or TRBV6-3 to TRBJ1-2; tentatively, D is TRBD1 (6 bases). The sample was peripheral blood. The TCR comes from a man aged 45-65 years with acute or convalescent COVID-19. CDR3 in DNA: TGTGCCAGCAGTTACTCGGAGACAGGAAACTATGGCTACACCTTC. Protein: CASSYSETGNYGYTF.